The text below deals with one T cell receptor beta chain. Antigen: not known. Using immunoSEQ multiplex PCR, the repertoire was profiled, and TCRdb retains in-frame clones only, with some absent. The repertoire holds roughly 66,000 clones, with 80% to 95% as singletons. This record belongs to a study of Tregs in tolerant kidney transplant recipients. Study as a whole: The nonmyeloablative bone marrow transplants came from related graft donors, with transient mixed chimerism.

CDR3 size: 15 residues. The germline V and J ends were trimmed by 7 bases and 4 bases, with 20 bases remaining between them. Germline CDR1 and CDR2: SGHDT and YYEEEE. Study-level findings and limits: Biological reproducibility was not directly addressed, but technical replication error appeared minimal. Nucleotide sequences could not be compared across some patients' samples due to primer changes.

Thawed PBMCs were FACS-sorted into unstimulated CD4+CD25+CD127- regulatory T cells, CD4+CD25- non-regulatory cells, CD4 and CD8 cells. This clonotype was sampled from a human donor who received a combined kidney and bone marrow transplant. The rearrangement joins TRBV5-6 to TRBJ1-2; no clear D gene. This specimen consisted of CD8+ T cells from blood, obtained before the transplant. Here the CDR3 DNA reads TGTGCCAGCGGGAGTTTCGACTGGGAGGGCTATGGCTACACCTTC. Translated, it gives CASGSFDWEGYGYTF.